Each of the 15 T cell receptor beta chains below was sequenced from the same sample in a study of blood T cell repertoires in COVID-19. Clones were sequenced by immunoSEQ multiplex PCR, and TCRdb holds only the in-frame ones, with some missing. Seen here are about 120,000 clones, 80% to 90% observed once, and the top ten hold roughly a quarter. Sequences were obtained from peripheral blood. The receptors come from a man between 70 and 80 years old with active or convalescent COVID-19.

The genes are TRBV7-2 and TRBJ1-2, with 9 bases identical to TRBD1. The V gene's germline CDR1 is SGHTA and CDR2 FQGNSA. Losses at the gene ends were 6 bases for V and 8 bases for J; bases not matched to a gene: 7. This CDR3 contains 13 residues. CDR3 residues: CASSPGTGSGYTF. The CDR3 DNA is TGTGCCAGCAGTCCCGGGACAGGGAGCGGCTACACCTTC.

The sample holds one count of this clone. The chain recombines TRBV19 with TRBJ2-2; D remains unclear. The CDR3 loop spans 12 amino acids. Germline CDR1 reads LNHDA; CDR2 reads SQIVND (reference sequence). The ends were cut back, 8 bases at V and 7 bases at J, with 11 bases in the middle. CDR3 DNA sequence: TGTGCCAGTCTTCAGTGGAGCGGGGAGCTGTTTTTT. It specifies CASLQWSGELFF.

Here the CDR3 DNA reads TGTGCCAGCAGCGGACAGGCCCGTGACTATGGCTACACCTTC. This encodes CASSGQARDYGYTF. The gene calls are TRBV11-2 and TRBJ1-2, with TRBD1 matching 7 bases. The germline V gene has CDR1 SGHAT and CDR2 FQNNGV. The ends lost 5 bases at V and 3 bases at J; junction bases unmatched: 6. The CDR3 runs 14 residues.

The sample holds a few counts of this clone. The chain employs TRBV10-3 and TRBJ2-7, with a possible D match to TRBD1 (6 bases). The V end was cut by 0 bases, the J end by 6 bases, with 9 bases between. The CDR3 runs 13 residues. CDR1 is ENHRY and CDR2 is SYGVKD in the germline V gene. CDR3 nucleotides: TGTGCCATCAGTGAGTCAACAGGGTCCGAGCAGTACTTC. Protein product: CAISESTGSEQYF.

The rearrangement joins TRBV19 to TRBJ1-6; weak D call: TRBD1 (5 bases). Trimming removed 8 bases at V and 7 bases at J, with 15 bases between. The CDR3 sequence is 14 residues long. Germline values: CDR1 LNHDA, CDR2 SQIVND (reference sequence). CDR3 loop: CASRQTGVNSPLHF. The CDR3 nucleotides read TGTGCCAGTCGGCAGACGGGGGTCAATTCACCCCTCCACTTT.

The rearrangement uses TRBV28 and TRBJ2-7; TRBD2 matches at 7 bases. The CDR3 extends over 14 amino acids. Germline V gene data show CDR1 as MDHEN and CDR2 as SYDVKM. V shed 5 bases, J shed 4 bases, and the junction held 8 bases outside the gene matches. This CDR3 is CASSEAGSHYEQYF. The DNA of the CDR3 is TGTGCCAGCAGTGAAGCGGGGTCCCATTACGAGCAGTACTTC. The complete variable domain, with remaining parts taken from reference TRBV28 and TRBJ2-7, reads DVKVTQSSRYLVKRTGEKVFLECVQDMDHENMFWYRQDPGLGLRLIYFSYDVKMKEKGDIPEGYSVSREKKERFSLILESASTNQTSMYLCASSEAGSHYEQYFGPGTRLTVT.

V is TRBV15 and J is TRBJ2-1; the match to TRBD2 covers 14 bases. Trimming removed 0 bases from V and 9 bases from J; junction bases left unmatched: 13. Germline CDR1 reads LNHNV; CDR2 reads YYDKDF (reference sequence). The CDR3 consists of 19 residues. The DNA for the CDR3 is TGTGCCACCAGCAGAGATCATGTGGGGACTAGCGGGAGAACGGGTGAGCAGTTCTTC. Encoded protein: CATSRDHVGTSGRTGEQFF.

This clone was picked up one time. The chain carries TRBV24-1 and TRBJ1-2; weak D call: TRBD1 (6 bases). Germline CDR1 KGHDR, CDR2 SFDVKD. Between the trimmed V and J ends, which lost 5 bases and 8 bases, there was a span of 14 bases. This CDR3 comprises 13 residues. The CDR3, as DNA: TGTGCCACCAGTGGAGGACAGATAGACGGCTACACCTTC. It translates to CATSGGQIDGYTF.

This rearrangement joins TRBV27 to TRBJ2-1, with a weak D call TRBD2 (5 bases). From germline, CDR1 is MNHEY and CDR2 SMNVEV (reference sequence). The CDR3 consists of 15 residues. The V end lost 5 bases, the J end lost 4 bases, and 15 bases lay between the germline ends. Here the CDR3 DNA reads TGTGCCAGCAGTCCCGGACTCAGTATGTACAATGAGCAGTTCTTC. This codes for CASSPGLSMYNEQFF.

The chain has TRBV28 and TRBJ1-1; weak D call: TRBD1 (6 bases). Germline V CDR1 and CDR2: MDHEN, SYDVKM. The CDR3 runs to 12 residues. CDR3 DNA sequence: TGTGCGGTGGAAGGGGGGAACACTGAAGCTTTCTTT. Translated: CAVEGGNTEAFF. Combining the CDR3 with reference TRBV28 and TRBJ1-1 gives the whole variable domain DVKVTQSSRYLVKRTGEKVFLECVQDMDHENMFWYRQDPGLGLRLIYFSYDVKMKEKGDIPEGYSVSREKKERFSLILESASTNQTSMYLCAVEGGNTEAFFGQGTRLTVV.

The V call is TRBV12-2, the J call TRBJ2-1; the listed D gene, TRBD2, was not tested against the DNA. TRBV12-2 is annotated as a pseudogene. This CDR3 is built from 15 residues. This chain's CDR3 is CASRRSGLGDNEQFF. In nucleotides, the CDR3 is TGTGCAAGTCGCCGTAGCGGGCTCGGCGACAATGAGCAGTTCTTC.

The chain combines TRBV27 with TRBJ1-1; 11 bases align to TRBD1. Germline CDR1 and CDR2: MNHEY and SMNVEV (reference sequence). The CDR3 sequence is 14 residues long. V gave up 5 bases and J gave up 4 bases; unmatched junction bases: 3. The CDR3, as DNA: TGTGCCAGCAGTCCCGGGACAGGGGGCACTGAAGCTTTCTTT. This gives the protein CASSPGTGGTEAFF.

V and J are TRBV18 and TRBJ2-3; D is undetermined. The germline V gene has CDR1 KGHSH and CDR2 LQKENI. V was trimmed by 1 base and J by 3 bases, leaving 5 bases between them. CDR3 length equals 13 residues. This chain's CDR3 is CASSPLQTDTQYF. Here the CDR3 DNA reads TGTGCCAGCTCACCACTCCAGACAGATACGCAGTATTTT.

The rearrangement joins TRBV5-1 to TRBJ2-3, with TRBD2 matching over 11 bases. Per germline, CDR1 SGHRS and CDR2 YFSETQ. Unmatched junction bases numbered 4, after V lost 7 bases and J lost 3 bases. The CDR3 loop spans 14 amino acids. The CDR3, as DNA: TGCGCCAGCCAGACTAGCGGGGTGACAGATACGCAGTATTTT. This gives the protein CASQTSGVTDTQYF.

The chain has TRBV7-9 and TRBJ2-3; TRBD2 matches 9 bases. Germline assignment: CDR1 SEHNR and CDR2 FQNEAQ (reference sequence). J lost 2 bases, V lost 5 bases, and 5 bases had no gene match. The CDR3 totals 15 residues. Written as DNA, the CDR3 is TGTGCCAGCAGCGAGGGACTAGCCAACACAGATACGCAGTATTTT. It specifies CASSEGLANTDTQYF. Based on the CDR3 plus reference TRBV7-9 and TRBJ2-3, the full variable domain is DTGVSQNPRHKITKRGQNVTFRCDPISEHNRLYWYRQTLGQGPEFLTYFQNEAQLEKSRLLSDRFSAERPKGSFSTLEIQRTEQGDSAMYLCASSEGLANTDTQYFGPGTRLTVL.